The present T cell receptor beta chain was sequenced within a study of blood T cell dynamics during melanoma immunotherapy. CDR1 and CDR2 from the germline V gene are MNHNY and SVGAGI (reference sequence). The CDR3 loop spans 16 amino acids. V lost 0 bases to trimming and J lost 10 bases; unmatched junction nucleotides: 11. Regarding time point: pre-treatment baseline. One draw preceded checkpoint blockade; another followed its first cycle at week 3. Patients had no prior systemic cancer treatment, immunosuppressants or other active cancers. The protocol was immunoSEQ multiplex PCR, while the TCRdb copy is restricted to in-frame clones and leaves out a portion. The sample contains around 15,000 clones, 70% to 90% of which appear only once.

The receptor was isolated from a human donor with melanoma. The chain recombines TRBV6-6 with TRBJ2-1, with 8 bases fitting TRBD2. The sample consisted of blood, taken from a patient treated with checkpoint blockade. CDR3 DNA sequence: TGTGCCAGCAGTTACTCCCCTAGCGGGTCCGTTGGGGAGCAGTTCTTC. As protein: CASSYSPSGSVGEQFF.